Many counts were recorded for the clone carrying this T cell receptor (beta chain). Its target is not known. TCRdb reprocessed the RT-PCR reads with MiXCR, giving one entry per CDR3 protein. The sample has about 190,000 distinct CDR3 sequences, 14% seen once; the top ten hold under 30%. These data belong to a study of response to subunit inactivated influenza vaccine. Study-wide results and limits: The authors put forward the suggestion that each seasonal influenza vaccination may bring in only a limited number of new T cells.

The germline gives CDR1 LNHNV, CDR2 YYDKDF (reference sequence). The CDR3 has 15 amino acids. Losses at the gene ends were 7 bases for V and 0 bases for J; bases not matched to a gene: 4. The gene calls are TRBV15 and TRBJ1-3; 9 bases align to TRBD1. This clonotype was sampled from a man aged 50 or older who received an inactivated influenza vaccine. The sample consisted of CD8+ T cells sorted from PBMCs, taken 5 days after vaccination. The CDR3 bases are TGTGCCACCACCACAGGGGGCGACTCTGGAAACACCATATATTTT. It codes for CATTTGGDSGNTIYF.